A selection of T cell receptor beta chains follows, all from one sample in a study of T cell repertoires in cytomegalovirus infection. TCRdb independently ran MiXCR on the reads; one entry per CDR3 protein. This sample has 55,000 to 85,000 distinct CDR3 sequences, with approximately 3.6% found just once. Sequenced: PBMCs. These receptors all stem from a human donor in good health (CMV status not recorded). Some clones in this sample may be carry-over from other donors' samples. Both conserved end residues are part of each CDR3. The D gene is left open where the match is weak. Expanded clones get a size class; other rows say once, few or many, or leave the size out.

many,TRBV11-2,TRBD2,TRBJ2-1,TGTGCCAGCAGCCTAGGGGGGACCCGGGGACTAGCGGGACAACGGCTCCACAATGAGCAGTTCTTC,CASSLGGTRGLAGQRLHNEQFF
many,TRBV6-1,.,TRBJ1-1,TGTGCTGCCGGTCAGGGAAGGACCACTGAAGCTTTCTTT,CAAGQGRTTEAFF
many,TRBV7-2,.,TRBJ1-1,TGTGCCAGCAGCTGGGGTGGATTACTGAACACTGAAGCTTTCTTT,CASSWGGLLNTEAFF
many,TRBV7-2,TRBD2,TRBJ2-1,TGTGCCAGCAGCTTAGAGACTAGCGGGAGCTACAATGAGCAGTTCTTC,CASSLETSGSYNEQFF
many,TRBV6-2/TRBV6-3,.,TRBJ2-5,TGTGCCAGCATTGAGGGGGGAAACCAAGAGACCCAGTACTTC,CASIEGGNQETQYF
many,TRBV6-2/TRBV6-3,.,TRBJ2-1,TGTGCCAGCAGTATAACCGCTTTGACCGGGATCTACAATGAGCAGTTCTTC,CASSITALTGIYNEQFF
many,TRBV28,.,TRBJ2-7,TGTGCCAGCAGTCCCCTTCTGAGACAGGGAGGTTACGAGCAGTACTTC,CASSPLLRQGGYEQYF
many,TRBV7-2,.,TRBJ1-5,TGTGCCAGCAGCTTAGGTTACCGCCTCAATCAGCCCCAGCATTTT,CASSLGYRLNQPQHF
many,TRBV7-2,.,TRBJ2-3,TGTGCCAGCAGCTCCCGACTGGCGGGCACAGATACGCAGTATTTT,CASSSRLAGTDTQYF
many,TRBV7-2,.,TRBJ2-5,TGTGCCAGCAGCTTATTCGTTGAGACCCAGTACTTC,CASSLFVETQYF
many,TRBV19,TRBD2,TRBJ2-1,TGTGCCAGTAGTATAGGTAGCGGGAGGGCCGTTGAGCAGTTCTTC,CASSIGSGRAVEQFF
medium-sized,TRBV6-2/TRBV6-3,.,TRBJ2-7,TGTGCCAGCAGTTACGTCCCACGCGAGCAGTACTTC,CASSYVPREQYF
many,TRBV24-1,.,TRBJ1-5,TGTGCCACCAGTGCCATGGAGGTCAATCAGCCCCAGCATTTT,CATSAMEVNQPQHF
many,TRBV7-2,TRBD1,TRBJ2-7,TGTGCCAGCAGCTTAATTGGACAGGGGGCTTACGAGCAGTACTTC,CASSLIGQGAYEQYF
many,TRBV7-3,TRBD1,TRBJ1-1,TGTGCCAGCAGCCCAACGGGACAGCCGAACACTGAAGCTTTCTTT,CASSPTGQPNTEAFF
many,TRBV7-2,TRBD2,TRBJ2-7,TGTGCCAGCAGCTTAGCCCTCTCCGGACTAGCGGGAGTTGTATACGAGCAGTACTTC,CASSLALSGLAGVVYEQYF
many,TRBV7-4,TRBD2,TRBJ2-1,TGTGCCAGCAGCTTCCGAGCGGGGGTCGGTCGGGAGCAGTTCTTC,CASSFRAGVGREQFF
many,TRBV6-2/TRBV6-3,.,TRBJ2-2,TGTGCCAGCAGTTACCGGAGTTGGTCCGGGGAGCTGTTTTTT,CASSYRSWSGELFF
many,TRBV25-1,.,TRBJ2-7,TGTGCCAGCAGTGTTACCGGCTACGAGCAGTACTTC,CASSVTGYEQYF
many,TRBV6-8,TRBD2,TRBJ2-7,TGTGCCAGCAGTTCTGCACTAGCGGGAGTCGGGCAGTACTTC,CASSSALAGVGQYF
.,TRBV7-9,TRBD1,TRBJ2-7,TGTGCCAGCAGCGCTCGACAGGGCGACCCAGTGGACGAGCAGTACTTC,CASSARQGDPVDEQYF
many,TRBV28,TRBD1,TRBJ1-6,TGTGCCAGCAGCTACAGGGACAGAGCTATTAATTCACCCCTCCACTTT,CASSYRDRAINSPLHF